Below, one TCR beta chain is given with its context. Sequencing was performed with immunoSEQ multiplex PCR; in TCRdb, only in-frame clones are kept and a portion is missing. This table has about 190,000 clones, 65% to 80% appearing once. The germline CDR1 and CDR2 sequences are SGHNT and YENEEA. The CDR3 extends over 15 amino acids. The junction had 6 bases not matched to a gene; V was cut back by 5 bases and J by 7 bases. The sample originates from a study of blood T cell repertoires in COVID-19. The sample was peripheral blood. This TCR was sampled from a man aged 45-60 years who had recovered from COVID-19. The genes are TRBV11-3 and TRBJ2-2, with 11 positions matching TRBD2. CDR3 nucleotides: TGTGCCAGCAGCCTGGGGACTAGCGGAGGCGGGGAGCTGTTTTTT. Translating gives CASSLGTSGGGELFF.